This is a list of T cell receptor beta chains from one sample in a study of OX40 agonist ivuxolimab in advanced cancers. Assay: immunoSEQ multiplex PCR; the TCRdb copy retains only in-frame clones and omits some. The table records around 100,000 clones, about nine tenths of them present only once. The specimen comprised CD4+ or CD8+ T cells sorted from blood, sampled in a trial of the OX40 agonist ivuxolimab. These receptor sequences come from an adult with an advanced solid tumor such as melanoma, head and neck, liver or kidney cancer. CDR3s include the opening cysteine and the closing phenylalanine or tryptophan. D genes are given only for firm matches. Rows give clone size only sometimes, using once, few, many, or a class for an expanded clone.

V	D	J	size	CDR3	DNA
TRBV10-3	-	TRBJ1-1	few	CAISVGLQAMNTEAFF	TGTGCCATCAGTGTCGGTCTACAGGCCATGAACACTGAAGCTTTCTTT
TRBV7-3	-	TRBJ2-1	-	CASSPRRDDEQFF	TGTGCCAGCAGCCCCCGGCGGGACGATGAGCAGTTCTTC
TRBV27	-	TRBJ2-6	-	CASSRTRSGANVLTF	TGTGCCAGCAGTAGGACACGATCTGGGGCCAACGTCCTGACTTTC
TRBV19	-	TRBJ1-5	-	CASSAERLVPQHF	TGTGCCAGTAGTGCAGAGCGACTGGTGCCCCAGCATTTT
TRBV6-1	-	TRBJ2-5	-	CASSFHSRETQYF	TGTGCCAGCAGTTTCCATTCCAGGGAGACCCAGTACTTC
TRBV6-5	-	TRBJ2-3	-	CASSYEAGVPDTQYF	TGTGCCAGCAGTTACGAGGCAGGGGTTCCAGATACGCAGTATTTT
TRBV19	-	TRBJ2-6	-	CASTSLVSGANVLTF	TGTGCCAGTACTTCGCTAGTCTCTGGGGCCAACGTCCTGACTTTC
TRBV27	TRBD1	TRBJ2-7	-	CASSLTGGLGYEQYF	TGTGCCAGCAGTTTAACAGGGGGCTTGGGCTACGAGCAGTACTTC
TRBV5-1	-	TRBJ2-1	once	CASSLLGVSYNEQFF	TGCGCCAGCAGCTTGCTTGGAGTTTCCTACAATGAGCAGTTCTTC
TRBV13	TRBD1	TRBJ2-5	-	CASSVQAGTGEQYF	TGTGCCAGCAGCGTCCAGGCGGGGACAGGGGAGCAGTACTTC
TRBV18	-	TRBJ2-3	-	CASSPQEGDTQYF	TGTGCCAGCTCACCACAAGAGGGAGATACGCAGTATTTT
TRBV19	TRBD1	TRBJ2-3	-	CASRPTGVATQYF	TGTGCCAGTAGACCCACAGGGGTGGCTACGCAGTATTTT
TRBV6-5	-	TRBJ1-1	-	CASSYILTGRTEAFF	TGTGCCAGCAGTTACATTCTAACAGGTCGCACTGAAGCTTTCTTT
TRBV6-6	TRBD2	TRBJ2-1	-	CASRLSGGASNEQFF	TGTGCCAGCAGGCTTAGCGGGGGGGCATCCAATGAGCAGTTCTTC
TRBV18	TRBD1	TRBJ1-1	once	CASSGQGLNTEAFF	TGTGCCAGCTCCGGACAGGGATTGAACACTGAAGCTTTCTTT
TRBV7-2	TRBD1	TRBJ2-6	-	CASSWTGAGANVLTF	TGTGCCAGCAGCTGGACAGGGGCTGGGGCCAACGTCCTGACTTTC
TRBV11-2	-	TRBJ2-5	-	CASSPPAGTQYF	TGTGCCAGCAGCCCACCTGCAGGGACCCAGTACTTC
TRBV6-5	TRBD1	TRBJ1-3	-	CASRRTGAGNTIYF	TGTGCCAGCAGGCGGACAGGGGCAGGAAACACCATATATTTT
TRBV6-4	-	TRBJ2-3	-	CASSDSGRTRGQYF	TGTGCCAGCAGTGACTCCGGACGGACCCGTGGGCAGTATTTT
TRBV6-1	-	TRBJ1-1	-	CASSEFPTGNTEAFF	TGTGCCAGCAGTGAGTTCCCCACAGGGAACACTGAAGCTTTCTTT
TRBV10-2	-	TRBJ1-2	-	CASSNTGGYTF	TGCGCCAGCAGTAACACGGGAGGCTACACCTTC
TRBV10-3	TRBD2	TRBJ2-3	-	CAISESITSGSITDTQYF	TGTGCCATCAGTGAGTCGATTACTAGCGGGAGTATTACAGATACGCAGTATTTT
TRBV7-9	TRBD2	TRBJ2-1	-	CASSLGAVSGKDEQFF	TGTGCCAGCAGCTTAGGGGCGGTTAGCGGGAAGGATGAGCAGTTCTTC
TRBV5-1	-	TRBJ2-6	few	CASSSGVTGANVLTF	TGCGCCAGCAGTTCAGGGGTGACAGGGGCCAACGTCCTGACTTTC
TRBV5-1	-	TRBJ2-7	-	CASSFSNVDYEQYF	TGCGCCAGCAGCTTCTCGAACGTCGACTACGAGCAGTACTTC
TRBV5-1	-	TRBJ1-4	-	CASSLEQGGEKLFF	TGCGCCAGCAGCTTGGAACAGGGCGGTGAAAAACTGTTTTTT
TRBV6-1	-	TRBJ1-5	-	CASSAWPGAAGSNQPQHF	TGTGCCAGCAGTGCCTGGCCCGGGGCAGCCGGTAGCAATCAGCCCCAGCATTTT
TRBV6-5	-	TRBJ2-7	-	CASSYTGTGDYEQYF	TGTGCCAGCAGTTACACGGGGACGGGAGACTACGAGCAGTACTTC
TRBV11-2	-	TRBJ1-2	-	CASSLDQSDSNYGYTF	TGTGCCAGCAGCTTAGATCAGTCGGACAGTAACTATGGCTACACCTTC
TRBV6-1	TRBD1	TRBJ1-2	-	CASTIGQGDGYTF	TGTGCCAGCACCATAGGACAGGGAGATGGCTACACCTTC
TRBV21-1	-	TRBJ2-7	-	CAPRTRAFGIYEQYF	TGTGCCCCCCGAACCAGGGCCTTCGGGATCTACGAGCAGTACTTC
TRBV7-6	TRBD1	TRBJ2-1	-	CASGLGQADNEQFF	TGTGCCAGCGGGTTGGGACAGGCGGACAATGAGCAGTTCTTC
TRBV5-1	TRBD1	TRBJ2-3	-	CASSLSGQGLTDTQYF	TGCGCCAGCAGCTTATCGGGACAGGGCCTCACAGATACGCAGTATTTT
TRBV30	-	TRBJ2-1	few	CAWSVVDEQFF	TGTGCCTGGAGTGTAGTAGATGAGCAGTTCTTC
TRBV19	-	TRBJ1-1	-	CASHYGGASNTEAFF	TGTGCCAGTCACTACGGGGGGGCATCGAACACTGAAGCTTTCTTT
TRBV14	-	TRBJ1-6	-	CASSPRIRGFSPLHF	TGTGCCAGCAGCCCCCGGATAAGGGGGTTCTCACCCCTCCACTTT
TRBV20-1	-	TRBJ1-2	-	CSAWDGYGYTF	TGCAGTGCGTGGGACGGATATGGCTACACCTTC
TRBV5-4	TRBD2	TRBJ2-3	-	CASSLFSSGRADTQYF	TGTGCCAGCAGCTTGTTTTCTAGCGGGAGAGCAGATACGCAGTATTTT
TRBV10-3	TRBD1	TRBJ1-2	-	CAISATGEDYGYTF	TGTGCCATCAGTGCGACAGGGGAGGACTATGGCTACACCTTC
TRBV10-3	-	TRBJ1-3	-	CAAGLGTSGNTIYF	TGTGCCGCGGGTCTTGGGACGTCAGGAAACACCATATATTTT
TRBV25-1	TRBD1	TRBJ2-7	-	CASSESGTGTHEQYF	TGTGCCAGCAGTGAGTCCGGGACAGGGACCCACGAGCAGTACTTC
TRBV11-2	TRBD1	TRBJ2-1	-	CASSLVGTGSYNEQFF	TGTGCCAGCAGCTTAGTTGGGACAGGGAGCTACAATGAGCAGTTCTTC
TRBV4-2	-	TRBJ2-2	once	CASTRVEGTGELFF	TGTGCCAGCACTCGGGTAGAGGGCACCGGGGAGCTGTTTTTT
TRBV9	-	TRBJ1-6	-	CASSVSGVGNSPLHF	TGTGCCAGCAGCGTATCAGGGGTGGGGAATTCACCCCTCCACTTT
TRBV7-3	-	TRBJ1-2	-	CASSLTGRYGYTF	TGTGCCAGCAGCTTAACTGGGCGCTATGGCTACACCTTC
TRBV7-2	TRBD1	TRBJ1-2	-	CASSLAPGQGGDGYTF	TGTGCCAGCAGCTTAGCCCCGGGACAGGGTGGTGATGGCTACACCTTC
TRBV9	-	TRBJ2-1	-	CASSLRTGRAGEQFF	TGTGCCAGCAGCTTAAGGACAGGGAGGGCTGGTGAGCAGTTCTTC
TRBV7-3	TRBD2	TRBJ2-1	-	CASSPEGLVGKIF	TGTGCCAGCAGCCCAGAGGGACTAGTCGGAAAAATCTTC